A selection of T cell receptor beta chains follows, all from one sample in a study of identical twins. TCRdb analysed the 5' RACE reads with MiXCR anew, one entry per CDR3 protein. The repertoire holds fewer than 800,000 distinct CDR3 sequences, with under 8.5% as singletons. The data also belong to a second study, concerning yellow fever vaccine responses in identical twins.

Sequencing was done on a sample of PBMCs. The receptors were gathered from a woman under 30 in good health. CDR3s include the opening cysteine and the closing phenylalanine or tryptophan. D genes are given only for firm matches. For some rows the clone size is stated as once, few or many, or as a class when expanded; others skip it.

V gene	J gene	clone size	D gene	CDR3 DNA	CDR3 protein
TRBV15	TRBJ2-3	-	TRBD2	TGTGCCACCCGAGCGGGAGGGTCCACAGATACGCAGTATTTT	CATRAGGSTDTQYF
TRBV5-8	TRBJ2-1	many	-	TGTGCCAGCAGCTTGATCGCGGGATCCTACAATGAGCAGTTCTTC	CASSLIAGSYNEQFF
TRBV28	TRBJ2-3	few	-	TGTGCCACGACTAGTCTAGATACGCAGTATTTT	CATTSLDTQYF
TRBV29-1	TRBJ1-1	-	-	TGCAGCGTTGTGGGCACTGAAGCTTTCTTT	CSVVGTEAFF
TRBV5-1	TRBJ2-1	many	-	TGCGCCAGCAGTCCCAGGGAGTCCTACAATGAGCAGTTCTTC	CASSPRESYNEQFF
TRBV10-3	TRBJ1-6	many	TRBD1	TGTGCCATCACGGGACAGAAAAATTCACCCCTCCACTTT	CAITGQKNSPLHF
TRBV5-1	TRBJ2-1	-	TRBD2	TGCGCCAGCAGCTTATTAAAGCGGGAGGGCTACAATGAGCAGTTCTTC	CASSLLKREGYNEQFF
TRBV28	TRBJ1-3	few	-	TGTGCCAGCAGGGACCGCTCTGGAAACACCATATATTTT	CASRDRSGNTIYF
TRBV12-3/TRBV12-4	TRBJ2-3	few	-	TGTGCCAGCAGATCAGACGAGGGAGGTGGAGATACGCAGTATTTT	CASRSDEGGGDTQYF
TRBV20-1	TRBJ1-5	-	-	TGCAGTGCTAGAGAGGTGGGTGCCCCCGGGCATCAGCCCCAGCATTTT	CSAREVGAPGHQPQHF
TRBV2	TRBJ2-7	many	TRBD1	TGTGCCAGCGCCGGACAGGGTTACGAGCAGTACTTC	CASAGQGYEQYF
TRBV20-1	TRBJ2-5	many	-	TGCAGTGCTAGAGAGGTTAGGGCCCAAGAGACCCAGTACTTC	CSAREVRAQETQYF
TRBV27	TRBJ1-1	-	TRBD1	TGTGCCAGCACCACGTACAGGGGAGGTAACACTGAAGCTTTCTTT	CASTTYRGGNTEAFF
TRBV3-1	TRBJ2-1	many	TRBD2	TGCGCCAGCAGCCCGAGCGGGGGACCCTACAATGAGCAGTTCTTC	CASSPSGGPYNEQFF
TRBV12-3/TRBV12-4	TRBJ2-1	many	-	TGTGCCAGCAGTTTGAGGGGGACGTCCTACAATGAGCAGTTCTTC	CASSLRGTSYNEQFF
TRBV13	TRBJ2-3	-	TRBD2	TGTGCCAGCACCCGAAGCGGGAAGGCCTACGATACGCAGTATTTT	CASTRSGKAYDTQYF
TRBV12-3/TRBV12-4	TRBJ1-5	many	-	TGTGCCAGCAGTTTTGGCTCGGGGGGTTATAGCAATCAGCCCCAGCATTTT	CASSFGSGGYSNQPQHF
TRBV15	TRBJ2-5	-	-	TGTGCCACCAGCCGGTTCGGCGAGACCCAGTACTTC	CATSRFGETQYF
TRBV12-3/TRBV12-4	TRBJ2-4	few	TRBD2	TGTGCCAGCAATCTTAGCGGGAGGGCCCCATTTGTAGGCAAAAACATTCAGTACTTC	CASNLSGRAPFVGKNIQYF
TRBV12-3/TRBV12-4	TRBJ2-2	-	TRBD2	TGTGCCAGCAGTCCGAGGACTAGCGGGTTTCCCCCCGCGAACACCGGGGAGCTGTTTTTT	CASSPRTSGFPPANTGELFF
TRBV20-1	TRBJ2-1	few	-	TGCAGTGCTGAGGCCGGGGCTCAAGTGGGCAATGAGCAGTTCTTC	CSAEAGAQVGNEQFF
TRBV29-1	TRBJ1-5	many	-	TGCAGCGTTGAAGATCTTCCAGGAGAGCCCCAGCATTTT	CSVEDLPGEPQHF
TRBV27	TRBJ2-7	few	-	TGTGCCAGCAGTTTAGGCGGGACACCCTCCTACGAGCAGTACTTC	CASSLGGTPSYEQYF
TRBV5-1	TRBJ2-5	many	TRBD2	TGCGCCAGCAGCTTGTCACGGACTAGCGGGGGACTAGAGACCCAGTACTTC	CASSLSRTSGGLETQYF
TRBV6-5	TRBJ1-1	many	TRBD1	TGTGCCAGCAGTACAGGGGTTGAAGCTTTCTTT	CASSTGVEAFF
TRBV5-6	TRBJ2-3	-	-	TGTGCCAGCAGCTTCGTCAAAGCTTCTAGCACAGATACGCAGTATTTT	CASSFVKASSTDTQYF
TRBV11-2	TRBJ1-1	many	TRBD1	TGTGCCAGCAGCCCCGACAGGGTGGTCACTGAAGCTTTCTTT	CASSPDRVVTEAFF
TRBV2	TRBJ1-4	many	TRBD1	TGTGCCAGCCGACAGGGAGGCCTTTCCAATGAAAAACTGTTTTTT	CASRQGGLSNEKLFF
TRBV9	TRBJ2-1	-	TRBD2	TGTGCCAGCAGCAGTCTAGCGGGAGGCGTCAATGAGCAGTTCTTC	CASSSLAGGVNEQFF
TRBV6-5	TRBJ1-2	-	TRBD1	TGTGCCAGCAACACAGGGGGTATCGGCTACACCTTC	CASNTGGIGYTF
TRBV5-1	TRBJ1-1	-	-	TGCGCCAGCAGCTTGGTGGGGGCTCAACCTGAAGCTTTCTTT	CASSLVGAQPEAFF
TRBV12-3/TRBV12-4	TRBJ2-1	few	-	TGTGCCAGCACCCAACTTTGGAATGAGCAGTTCTTC	CASTQLWNEQFF
TRBV5-1	TRBJ2-6	few	TRBD1	TGCGCCAGCAGCCAATTAGGGACAGGAACCTCTGGGGCCAACGTCCTGACTTTC	CASSQLGTGTSGANVLTF
TRBV12-3/TRBV12-4	TRBJ2-3	many	TRBD2	TGTGCCAGCAGTTTTAGTGGGAGGGCGGATACGCAGTATTTT	CASSFSGRADTQYF
TRBV27	TRBJ2-7	-	TRBD1	TGTGCCAGCAGTACCCGGGACAGGTCCTACGAGCAGTACTTC	CASSTRDRSYEQYF
TRBV9	TRBJ2-1	few	TRBD1	TGTGCCAGCAGCGGATCGGACAGGGGGCGCAATGAGCAGTTCTTC	CASSGSDRGRNEQFF
TRBV12-3/TRBV12-4	TRBJ1-1	many	-	TGTGCCAGCAGTTTGGTGCCAGGGGACGCTTTCTTT	CASSLVPGDAFF
TRBV5-6	TRBJ2-5	-	-	TGTGCCAGCAGCTTGCGAGTCACAGAAGAGACCCAGTACTTC	CASSLRVTEETQYF
TRBV12-3/TRBV12-4	TRBJ2-3	-	TRBD2	TGTGCCAGCAGTCCGTTAGCGGGAGTAAGCACAGATACGCAGTATTTT	CASSPLAGVSTDTQYF
TRBV12-3/TRBV12-4	TRBJ2-7	-	-	TGTGCCAGCAGTTTGTGGTACGGTACTGAGCAGTACTTC	CASSLWYGTEQYF
TRBV6-1	TRBJ2-1	few	-	TGTGCCAGCAGTGAAGGCGGTGGGGAGTACAATGAGCAGTTCTTC	CASSEGGGEYNEQFF